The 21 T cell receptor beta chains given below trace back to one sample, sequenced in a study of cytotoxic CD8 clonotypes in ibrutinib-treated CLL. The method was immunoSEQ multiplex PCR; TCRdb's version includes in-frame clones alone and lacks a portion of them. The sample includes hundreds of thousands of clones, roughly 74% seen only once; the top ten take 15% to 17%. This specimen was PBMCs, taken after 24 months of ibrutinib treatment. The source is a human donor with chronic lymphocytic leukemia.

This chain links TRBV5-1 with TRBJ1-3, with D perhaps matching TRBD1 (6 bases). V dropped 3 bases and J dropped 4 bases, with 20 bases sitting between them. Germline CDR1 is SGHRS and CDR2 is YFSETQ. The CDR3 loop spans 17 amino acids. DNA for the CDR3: TGCGCCAGCAGCTCCCAATTACTCACAGGGCCGGGAAACACCATATATTTT. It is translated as CASSSQLLTGPGNTIYF.

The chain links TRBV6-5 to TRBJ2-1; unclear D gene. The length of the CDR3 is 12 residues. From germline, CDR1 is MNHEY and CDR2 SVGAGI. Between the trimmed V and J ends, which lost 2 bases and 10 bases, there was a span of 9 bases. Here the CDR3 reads CASSYPPEEQFF. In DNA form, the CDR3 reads TGTGCCAGCAGTTACCCCCCCGAAGAGCAGTTCTTC.

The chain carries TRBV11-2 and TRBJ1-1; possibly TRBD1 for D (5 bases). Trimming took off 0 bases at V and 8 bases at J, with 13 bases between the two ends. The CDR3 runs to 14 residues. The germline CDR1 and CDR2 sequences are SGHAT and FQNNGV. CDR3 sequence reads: CASSLEGGVSEAFF. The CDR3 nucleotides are TGTGCCAGCAGCTTAGAGGGAGGGGTTTCCGAAGCTTTCTTT.

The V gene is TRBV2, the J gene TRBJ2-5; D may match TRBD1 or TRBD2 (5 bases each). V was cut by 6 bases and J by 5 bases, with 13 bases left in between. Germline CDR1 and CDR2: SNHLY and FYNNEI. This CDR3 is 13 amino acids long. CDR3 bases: TGTGCCAGCAGCGCCCCGGGACGGGAGACCCAGTACTTC. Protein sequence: CASSAPGRETQYF.

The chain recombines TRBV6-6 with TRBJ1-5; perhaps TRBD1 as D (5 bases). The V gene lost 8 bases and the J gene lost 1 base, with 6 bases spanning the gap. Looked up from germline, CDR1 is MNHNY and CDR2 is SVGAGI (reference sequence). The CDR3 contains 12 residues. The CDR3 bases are TGTGCCAGCCGGGACAGCAATCAGCCCCAGCATTTT. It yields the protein CASRDSNQPQHF.

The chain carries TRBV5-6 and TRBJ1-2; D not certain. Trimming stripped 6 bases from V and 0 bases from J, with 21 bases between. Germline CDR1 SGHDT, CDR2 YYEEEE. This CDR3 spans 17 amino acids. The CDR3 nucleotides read TGTGCCAGCACCTCCAAAACGATCGGGTTCGCTAACTATGGCTACACCTTC. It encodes CASTSKTIGFANYGYTF. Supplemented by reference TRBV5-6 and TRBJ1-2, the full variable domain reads DAGVTQSPTHLIKTRGQQVTLRCSPKSGHDTVSWYQQALGQGPQFIFQYYEEEERQRGNFPDRFSGHQFPNYSSELNVNALLLGDSALYLCASTSKTIGFANYGYTFGSGTRLTVV.

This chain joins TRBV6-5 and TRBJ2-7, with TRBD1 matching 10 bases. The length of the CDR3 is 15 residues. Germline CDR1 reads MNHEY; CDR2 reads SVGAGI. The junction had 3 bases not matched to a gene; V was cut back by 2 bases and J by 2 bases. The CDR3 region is CASSYRDRGAYEQYF. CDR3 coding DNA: TGTGCCAGCAGTTACCGGGACAGGGGTGCCTACGAGCAGTACTTC.

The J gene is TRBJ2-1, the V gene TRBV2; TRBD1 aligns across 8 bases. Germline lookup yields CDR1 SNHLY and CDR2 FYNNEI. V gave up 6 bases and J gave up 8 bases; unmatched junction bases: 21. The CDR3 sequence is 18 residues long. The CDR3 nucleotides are TGTGCCAGCAGCCCACCGGGCACCGATCGGACAGGGACGGATGAGCAGTTCTTC. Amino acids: CASSPPGTDRTGTDEQFF.

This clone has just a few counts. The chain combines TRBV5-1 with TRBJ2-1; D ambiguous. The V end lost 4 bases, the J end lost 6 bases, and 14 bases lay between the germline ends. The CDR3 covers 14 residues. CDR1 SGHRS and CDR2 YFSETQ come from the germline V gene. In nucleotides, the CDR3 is TGCGCCAGCAGCCTCTATTCGAGGCCCAATGAGCAGTTCTTC. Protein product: CASSLYSRPNEQFF. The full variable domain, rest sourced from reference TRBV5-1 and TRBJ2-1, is KAGVTQTPRYLIKTRGQQVTLSCSPISGHRSVSWYQQTPGQGLQFLFEYFSETQRNKGNFPGRFSGRQFSNSRSEMNVSTLELGDSALYLCASSLYSRPNEQFFGPGTRLTVL.

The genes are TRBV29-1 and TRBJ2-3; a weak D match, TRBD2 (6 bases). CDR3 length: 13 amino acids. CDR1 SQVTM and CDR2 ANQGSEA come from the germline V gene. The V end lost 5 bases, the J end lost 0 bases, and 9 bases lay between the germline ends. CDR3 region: CSVFGGSTDTQYF. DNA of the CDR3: TGCAGCGTTTTCGGGGGTAGCACAGATACGCAGTATTTT.

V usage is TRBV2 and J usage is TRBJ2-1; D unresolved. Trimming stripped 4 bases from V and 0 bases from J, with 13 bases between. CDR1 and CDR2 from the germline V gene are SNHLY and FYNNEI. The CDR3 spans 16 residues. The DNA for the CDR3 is TGTGCCAGCAGTGCCCCCCAGTTCAGCTCCTACAATGAGCAGTTCTTC. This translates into CASSAPQFSSYNEQFF.

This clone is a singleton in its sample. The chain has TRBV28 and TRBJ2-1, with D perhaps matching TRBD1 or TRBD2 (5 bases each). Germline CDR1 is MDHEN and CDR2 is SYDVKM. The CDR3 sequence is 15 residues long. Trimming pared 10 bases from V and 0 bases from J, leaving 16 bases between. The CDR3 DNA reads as TGTGCCACCTTGGACACTGGGAGCTCCTACAATGAGCAGTTCTTC. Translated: CATLDTGSSYNEQFF.

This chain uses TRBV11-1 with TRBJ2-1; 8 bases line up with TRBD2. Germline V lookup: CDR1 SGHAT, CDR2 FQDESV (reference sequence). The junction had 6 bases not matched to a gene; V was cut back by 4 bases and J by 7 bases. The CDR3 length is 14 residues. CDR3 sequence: CASSSGTGGNEQFF. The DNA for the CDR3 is TGTGCCAGCAGCTCCGGGACGGGAGGGAATGAGCAGTTCTTC.

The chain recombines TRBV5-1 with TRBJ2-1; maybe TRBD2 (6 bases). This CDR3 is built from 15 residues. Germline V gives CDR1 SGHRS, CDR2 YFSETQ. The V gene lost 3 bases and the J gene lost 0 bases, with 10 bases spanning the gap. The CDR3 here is CASSWVTSSYNEQFF. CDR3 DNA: TGCGCCAGCAGCTGGGTGACTAGCTCCTACAATGAGCAGTTCTTC.

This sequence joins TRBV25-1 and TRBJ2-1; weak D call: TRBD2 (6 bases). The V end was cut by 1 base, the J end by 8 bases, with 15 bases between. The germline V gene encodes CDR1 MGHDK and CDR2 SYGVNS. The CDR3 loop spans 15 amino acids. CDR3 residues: CASSEWASAGDEQFF. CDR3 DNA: TGTGCCAGCAGTGAATGGGCTAGCGCAGGCGATGAGCAGTTCTTC.

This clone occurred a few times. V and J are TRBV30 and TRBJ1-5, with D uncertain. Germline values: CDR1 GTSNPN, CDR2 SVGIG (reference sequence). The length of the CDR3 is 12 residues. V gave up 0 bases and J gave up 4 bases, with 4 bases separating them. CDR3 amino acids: CAWSVGNQPQHF. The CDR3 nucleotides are TGTGCCTGGAGTGTGGGAAATCAGCCCCAGCATTTT.

The CDR3 loop is CASRSGDSEQYF. CDR3 sequence (DNA): TGTGCCAGCAGGTCGGGAGACTCCGAGCAGTACTTC. V gene TRBV2 combines with J gene TRBJ2-7, with a possible D match to TRBD2 (6 bases). Trimming took off 6 bases at V and 6 bases at J, with 12 bases between the two ends. This CDR3 is 12 amino acids long. CDR1 SNHLY and CDR2 FYNNEI come from the germline V gene.

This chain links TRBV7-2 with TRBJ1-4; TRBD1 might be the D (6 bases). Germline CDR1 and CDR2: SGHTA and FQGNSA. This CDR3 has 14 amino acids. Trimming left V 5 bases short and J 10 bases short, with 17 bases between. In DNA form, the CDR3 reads TGTGCCAGCAGCCCAGGACAGTCTTCGGTAAAACTGTTTTTT. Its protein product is CASSPGQSSVKLFF. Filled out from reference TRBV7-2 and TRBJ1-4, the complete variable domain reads GAGVSQSPSNKVTEKGKDVELRCDPISGHTALYWYRQSLGQGLEFLIYFQGNSAPDKSGLPSDRFSAERTGGSVSTLTIQRTQQEDSAVYLCASSPGQSSVKLFFGSGTQLSVL.

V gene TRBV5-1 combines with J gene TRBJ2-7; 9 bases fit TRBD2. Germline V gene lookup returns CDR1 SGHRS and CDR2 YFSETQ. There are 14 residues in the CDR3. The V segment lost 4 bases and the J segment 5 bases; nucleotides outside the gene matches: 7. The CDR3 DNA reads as TGCGCCAGCAGCGTCAGCGGGAGGCCCCACGAGCAGTACTTC. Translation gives CASSVSGRPHEQYF.

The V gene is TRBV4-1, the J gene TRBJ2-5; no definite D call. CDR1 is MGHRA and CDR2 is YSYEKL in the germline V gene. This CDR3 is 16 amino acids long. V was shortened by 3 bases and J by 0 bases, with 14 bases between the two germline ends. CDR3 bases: TGCGCCAGCAGCCAGGGAAGAAACCGATACCAAGAGACCCAGTACTTC. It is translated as CASSQGRNRYQETQYF.

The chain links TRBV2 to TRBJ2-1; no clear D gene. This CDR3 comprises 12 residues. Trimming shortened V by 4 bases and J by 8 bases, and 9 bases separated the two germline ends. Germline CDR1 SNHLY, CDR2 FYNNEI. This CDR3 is CASSVLSDEQFF. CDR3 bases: TGTGCCAGCAGTGTGCTCAGCGATGAGCAGTTCTTC.